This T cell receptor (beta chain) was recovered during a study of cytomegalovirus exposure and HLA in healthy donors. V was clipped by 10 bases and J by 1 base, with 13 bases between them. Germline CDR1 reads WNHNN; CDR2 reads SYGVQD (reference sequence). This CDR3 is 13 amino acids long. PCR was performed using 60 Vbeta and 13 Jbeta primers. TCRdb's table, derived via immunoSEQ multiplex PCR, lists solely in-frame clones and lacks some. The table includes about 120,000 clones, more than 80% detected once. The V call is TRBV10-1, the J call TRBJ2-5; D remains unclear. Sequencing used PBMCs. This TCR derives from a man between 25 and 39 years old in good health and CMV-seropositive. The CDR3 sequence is CATLGPGQETQYF. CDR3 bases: TGCGCCACTTTGGGTCCAGGCCAAGAGACCCAGTACTTC.